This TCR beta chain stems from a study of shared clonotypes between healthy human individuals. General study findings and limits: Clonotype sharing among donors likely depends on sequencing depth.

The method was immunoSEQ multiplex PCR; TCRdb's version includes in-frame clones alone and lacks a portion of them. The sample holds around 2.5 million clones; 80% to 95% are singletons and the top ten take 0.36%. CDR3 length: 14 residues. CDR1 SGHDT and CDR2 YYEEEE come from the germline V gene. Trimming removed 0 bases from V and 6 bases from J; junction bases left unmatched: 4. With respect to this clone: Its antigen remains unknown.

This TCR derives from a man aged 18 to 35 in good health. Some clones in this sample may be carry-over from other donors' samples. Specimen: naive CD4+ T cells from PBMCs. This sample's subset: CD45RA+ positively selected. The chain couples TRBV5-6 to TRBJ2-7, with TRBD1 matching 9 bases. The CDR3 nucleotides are TGTGCCAGCAGCTTGGTGGGACAGGGTTCCGAGCAGTACTTC. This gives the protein CASSLVGQGSEQYF.